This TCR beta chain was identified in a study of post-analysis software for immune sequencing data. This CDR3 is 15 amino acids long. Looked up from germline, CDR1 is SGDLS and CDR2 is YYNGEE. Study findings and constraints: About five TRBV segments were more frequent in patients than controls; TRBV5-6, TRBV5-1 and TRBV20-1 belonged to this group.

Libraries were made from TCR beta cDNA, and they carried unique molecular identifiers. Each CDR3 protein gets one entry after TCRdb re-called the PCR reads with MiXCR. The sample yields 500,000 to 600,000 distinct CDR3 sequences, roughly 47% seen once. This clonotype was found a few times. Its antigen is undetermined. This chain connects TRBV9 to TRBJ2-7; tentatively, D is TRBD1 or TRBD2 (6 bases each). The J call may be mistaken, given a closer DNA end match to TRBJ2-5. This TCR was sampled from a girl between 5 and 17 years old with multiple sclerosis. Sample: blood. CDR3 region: CASSVEGGPYETQYF. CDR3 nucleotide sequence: TGTGCCAGCAGCGTAGAGGGGGGCCCCTATGAGACCCAGTACTTC.